A selection of T cell receptor beta chains follows, all from one sample in a study of cytomegalovirus exposure and HLA in healthy donors. The repertoire was sequenced with immunoSEQ multiplex PCR; TCRdb's copy has only in-frame clones and lacks some. Across some 160,000 clones, the top ten clones capture 2.1% of the sample. Source material: PBMCs. The receptors derive from a man aged 30 to 45 in good health and CMV-seronegative. Both conserved end residues are part of each CDR3. A D gene is named only where the DNA matches it firmly.

v_gene	d_gene	j_gene	CDR3nt	CDR3aa
TRBV5-1	NA	TRBJ2-6	TGCGCCAGCAGCCTACAGGGATCTGGGGCCAACGTCCTGACTTTC	CASSLQGSGANVLTF
TRBV28	TRBD1	TRBJ1-5	TGTGCCAGCAGAAATGGACAGGGCGGCAATCAGCCCCAGCATTTT	CASRNGQGGNQPQHF
TRBV7-2	TRBD2	TRBJ2-3	TGTGCCAGCAGCTTGGAGGGACTAGCGTTCACAGATACGCAGTATTTT	CASSLEGLAFTDTQYF
TRBV5-1	NA	TRBJ1-1	TGCGCCAGCTTACAGTTTATGAACACTGAAGCTTTCTTT	CASLQFMNTEAFF
TRBV6-5	NA	TRBJ2-7	TGTGCCAGCAGTTACTACGGGAGCTCCTACGAGCAGTACTTC	CASSYYGSSYEQYF
TRBV7-9	NA	TRBJ2-3	TGTGCCAGCAGCCGCTACGCCCACCAGGGAGATACGCAGTATTTT	CASSRYAHQGDTQYF
TRBV7-2	TRBD2	TRBJ2-7	TGTGCCAGCAGCTTAGGGCTAGCGGGCCTCTACGAGCAGTACTTC	CASSLGLAGLYEQYF
TRBV7-8	TRBD2	TRBJ2-5	TGTGCCAGCAGCTTAGCTAGCGGGAGGGTCCAAGAGACCCAGTACTTC	CASSLASGRVQETQYF
TRBV28	TRBD1	TRBJ1-5	TGTGCCAGCAGTTCCTTACAGGGGACCCAGCCCCAGCATTTT	CASSSLQGTQPQHF
TRBV25-1	NA	TRBJ1-1	TGTGCCAGCAGTGAATACCGTCCCGAAGCGGGTGAAGCTTTCTTT	CASSEYRPEAGEAFF
TRBV10-3	NA	TRBJ1-2	TGTGCCATCAGTGGACGCGCAGGGGCTAACTATGGCTACACCTTC	CAISGRAGANYGYTF